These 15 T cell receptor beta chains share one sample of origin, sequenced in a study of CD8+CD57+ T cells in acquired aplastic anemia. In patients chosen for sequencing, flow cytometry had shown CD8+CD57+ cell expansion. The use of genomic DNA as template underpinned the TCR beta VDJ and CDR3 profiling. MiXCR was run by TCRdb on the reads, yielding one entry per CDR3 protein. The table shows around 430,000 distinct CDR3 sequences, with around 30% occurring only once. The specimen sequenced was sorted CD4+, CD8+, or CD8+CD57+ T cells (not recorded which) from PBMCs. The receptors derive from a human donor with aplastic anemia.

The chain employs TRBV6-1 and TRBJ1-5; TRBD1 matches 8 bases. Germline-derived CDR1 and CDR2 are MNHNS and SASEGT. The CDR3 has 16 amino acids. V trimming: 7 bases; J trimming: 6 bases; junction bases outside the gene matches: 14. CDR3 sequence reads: CASIKFSDRVSQPQHF. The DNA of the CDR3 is TGTGCCAGCATTAAGTTCTCGGACAGGGTTTCTCAGCCCCAGCATTTT.

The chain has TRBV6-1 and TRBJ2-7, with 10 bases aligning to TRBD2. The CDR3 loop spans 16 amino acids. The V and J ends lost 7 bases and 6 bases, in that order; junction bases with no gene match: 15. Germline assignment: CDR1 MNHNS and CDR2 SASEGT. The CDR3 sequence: CASITIAGGQEIEQYF. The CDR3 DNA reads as TGTGCCAGCATCACTATAGCGGGGGGACAGGAGATCGAGCAGTACTTC.

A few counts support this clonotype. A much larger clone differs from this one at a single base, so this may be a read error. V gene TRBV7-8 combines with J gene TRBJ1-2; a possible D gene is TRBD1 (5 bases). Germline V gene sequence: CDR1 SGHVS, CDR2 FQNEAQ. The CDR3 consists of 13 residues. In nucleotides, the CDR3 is TGTGCCAGCAGCTCAGACGGGGACTTTGGCCACACCTTC. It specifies CASSSDGDFGHTF.

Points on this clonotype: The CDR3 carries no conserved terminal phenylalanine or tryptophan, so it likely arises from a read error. CDR3 DNA sequence: TGTGCCAGCAGTGAAAAGTACGAGCAGTACCTC. Its protein is CASSEKYEQYL. This rearrangement joins TRBV6-1 to TRBJ2-7, with D unresolved. Trimming took 2 bases from V and 4 from J, leaving 3 bases between them. CDR3 length: 11 amino acids. Germline V gives CDR1 MNHNS, CDR2 SASEGT.

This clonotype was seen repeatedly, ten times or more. The CDR3 loop is CASSLRGAVDGYTF. In nucleotides, the CDR3 is TGTGCCAGCAGCCTGAGGGGGGCGGTTGATGGCTACACCTTC. The chain uses TRBV9 and TRBJ1-2; tentatively, D is TRBD1 (6 bases). Germline V CDR1 and CDR2: SGDLS, YYNGEE. CDR3 length: 14 amino acids. V lost 4 bases and J lost 6, with 16 bases in between.

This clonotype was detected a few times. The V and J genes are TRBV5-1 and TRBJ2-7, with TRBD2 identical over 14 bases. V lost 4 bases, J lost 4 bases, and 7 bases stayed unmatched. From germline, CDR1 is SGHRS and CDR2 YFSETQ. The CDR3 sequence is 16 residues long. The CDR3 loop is CASSGGLAGVAYEQYF. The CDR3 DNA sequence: TGCGCCAGCAGCGGGGGACTAGCGGGAGTCGCATACGAGCAGTACTTC.

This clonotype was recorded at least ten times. The CDR3: CASSFAYQETQYF. For the CDR3, the DNA is TGTGCCAGCAGCTTCGCGTACCAAGAGACCCAGTACTTC. V gene TRBV7-8 combines with J gene TRBJ2-5, with D unresolved. Trimming cost V 3 bases and J 0 bases, with 5 bases left between them. Per the germline V gene, CDR1 is SGHVS and CDR2 is FQNEAQ. The CDR3 length is 13 residues.

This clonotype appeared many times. The CDR3 here is CASSQRGGGYGYTF. The CDR3 region has the DNA TGTGCCAGCAGCCAAAGGGGGGGAGGCTATGGCTACACCTTC. The gene calls are TRBV14 and TRBJ1-2; TRBD1 might be the D (6 bases). V lost 2 bases, J lost 4 bases, and 11 bases lay in between. The CDR3 is 14 residues long. CDR1 is SGHDN, CDR2 FVKESK, per germline.

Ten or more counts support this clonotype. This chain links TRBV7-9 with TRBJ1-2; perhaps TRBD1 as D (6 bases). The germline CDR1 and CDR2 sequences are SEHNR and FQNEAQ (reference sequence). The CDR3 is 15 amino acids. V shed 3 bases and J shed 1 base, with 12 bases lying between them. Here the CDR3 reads CASSFLQGYNYGYTF. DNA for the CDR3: TGTGCCAGCAGCTTCCTCCAGGGGTATAACTATGGCTACACCTTC.

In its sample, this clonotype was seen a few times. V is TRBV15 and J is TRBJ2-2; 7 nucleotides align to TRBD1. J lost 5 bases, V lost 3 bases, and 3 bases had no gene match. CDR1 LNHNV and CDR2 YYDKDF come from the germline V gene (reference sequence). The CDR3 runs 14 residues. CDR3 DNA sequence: TGTGCCACCAGCAGTGACAGGGAAACCGGGGAGCTGTTTTTT. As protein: CATSSDRETGELFF. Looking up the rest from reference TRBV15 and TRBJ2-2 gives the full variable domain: DAMVIQNPRYQVTQFGKPVTLSCSQTLNHNVMYWYQQKSSQAPKLLFHYYDKDFNNEADTPDNFQSRRPNTSFCFLDIRSPGLGDTAMYLCATSSDRETGELFFGEGSRLTVL.

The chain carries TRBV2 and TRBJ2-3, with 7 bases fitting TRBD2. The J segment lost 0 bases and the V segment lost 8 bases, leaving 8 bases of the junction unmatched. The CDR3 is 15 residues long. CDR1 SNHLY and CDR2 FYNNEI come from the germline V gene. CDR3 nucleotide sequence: TGTGCCAGCGGTGGGGTAGCGGGTAGCACAGATACGCAGTATTTT. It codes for CASGGVAGSTDTQYF.

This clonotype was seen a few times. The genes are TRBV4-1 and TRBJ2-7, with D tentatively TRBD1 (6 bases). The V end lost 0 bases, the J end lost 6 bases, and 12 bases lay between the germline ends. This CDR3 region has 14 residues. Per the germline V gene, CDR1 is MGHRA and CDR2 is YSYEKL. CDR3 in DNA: TGCGCCAGCAGCCAAGATCAAAACAGGGTCGAGCAGTACTTC. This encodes CASSQDQNRVEQYF.

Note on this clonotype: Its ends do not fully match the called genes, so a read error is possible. The CDR3: CGARGQPTDQPQHF. CDR3 in DNA: TGCGGTGCTAGGGGACAGCCAACTGATCAGCCCCAGCATTTT. This chain links TRBV20-1 with TRBJ1-5, with 7 nucleotides matching TRBD1. Germline assignment: CDR1 DFQATT and CDR2 SNEGSKA (reference sequence). CDR3 length: 14 residues.

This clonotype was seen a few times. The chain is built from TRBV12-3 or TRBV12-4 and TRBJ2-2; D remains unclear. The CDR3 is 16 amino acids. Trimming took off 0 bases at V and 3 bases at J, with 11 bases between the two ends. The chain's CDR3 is CASSLALNRYTGELFF. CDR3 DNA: TGTGCCAGCAGTTTAGCGCTCAACCGCTACACCGGGGAGCTGTTTTTT.

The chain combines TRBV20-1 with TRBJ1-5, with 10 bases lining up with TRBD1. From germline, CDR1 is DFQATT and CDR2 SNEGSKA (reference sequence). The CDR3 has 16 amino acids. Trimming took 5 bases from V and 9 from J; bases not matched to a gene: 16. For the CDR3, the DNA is TGCAGTGCTGCCCCGGCGGGGACAGGGGATGTGGGGCCCCAGCATTTT. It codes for CSAAPAGTGDVGPQHF.